A selection of T cell receptor beta chains follows, all from one sample in a study of OX40 agonist ivuxolimab in advanced cancers. Profiled with immunoSEQ multiplex PCR; TCRdb holds only in-frame clones, not every one. This sample has approximately 46,000 clones; nearly 80% occur once, and the top ten carry 3% to 5%. Sequencing used CD4+ or CD8+ T cells sorted from blood, obtained in a trial of the OX40 agonist ivuxolimab. These TCRs come from an adult with an advanced solid tumor such as melanoma, head and neck, liver or kidney cancer. CDR3s include the opening cysteine and the closing phenylalanine or tryptophan. The D gene is left open where the match is weak. Size is omitted from some rows. Given values are once, few, many or a class for expanded clones.

V gene	D gene	clone size	J gene	CDR3 DNA	CDR3 protein
TRBV7-2	.	few	TRBJ1-5	TGTGCCAGCAGCTTAGGTTGGTGGCCCCTAGATTTTAGCAATCAGCCCCAGCATTTT	CASSLGWWPLDFSNQPQHF
TRBV19	.	.	TRBJ2-2	TGTGCCAGTAGGAAACTTACAGGGATGAACACCGGGGAGCTGTTTTTT	CASRKLTGMNTGELFF
TRBV19	.	.	TRBJ1-2	TGTGCCAGTTGGGACCGAGGTAAAGGCTACACCTTC	CASWDRGKGYTF
TRBV5-1	TRBD2	.	TRBJ2-2	TGCGCCAGCAGCCCTGGGACTAGCGGGTTCACCGGGGAGCTGTTTTTT	CASSPGTSGFTGELFF
TRBV19	.	once	TRBJ2-7	TGTGCCAGTAGTTTAGGGGTGGACTACGAGCAGTACTTC	CASSLGVDYEQYF
TRBV7-2	.	.	TRBJ2-7	TGTGCCAGCAGCTTGAACCCGGCAGGTCGTCAGCAGTACTTC	CASSLNPAGRQQYF
TRBV21-1	.	.	TRBJ2-2	TGTGCCAGCAGAATGTCCGACACAGGCTTGACCGGGGAGCTGTTTTTT	CASRMSDTGLTGELFF
TRBV10-3	.	.	TRBJ2-2	TGTGCCATCAGGGGGTCTGACACCGGGGAGCTGTTTTTT	CAIRGSDTGELFF
TRBV2	TRBD1	.	TRBJ1-6	TGTGCCAGCAGTGGACAGGGTCTTAATTCACCCCTCCACTTT	CASSGQGLNSPLHF
TRBV15	.	.	TRBJ1-4	TGTGCCACCAGCGTAGGACTAGTTGGCGAAAAACTGTTTTTT	CATSVGLVGEKLFF
TRBV2	.	few	TRBJ1-5	TGTGCCAGCGGGGGGGACGGTTATCAGCCCCAGCATTTT	CASGGDGYQPQHF
TRBV5-1	.	.	TRBJ1-6	TGCGCCAGCAGCTTGATAGGTGGATCACCCCTCCACTTT	CASSLIGGSPLHF
TRBV19	.	.	TRBJ1-2	TGTGCCAGTAGTATAGGTGAGGGACAAACTAACTATGGCTACACCTTC	CASSIGEGQTNYGYTF
TRBV6-1	.	.	TRBJ1-5	TGTGCCAGCAGCTCACAGTACAATCAGCCCCAGCATTTT	CASSSQYNQPQHF
TRBV7-9	TRBD1	few	TRBJ2-5	TGTGCCAGCAGCTTCCGGGACAGGGGAGGCCAGTACTTC	CASSFRDRGGQYF
TRBV9	.	.	TRBJ1-3	TGTGCCAGCAGCGTAGCCTTTGGGGCCGGAAACACCATATATTTT	CASSVAFGAGNTIYF
TRBV30	TRBD1	.	TRBJ2-5	TGTGCCTGGACCGCCCCCCTCGACAGGGGGTTAGAGACCCAGTACTTC	CAWTAPLDRGLETQYF
TRBV19	.	.	TRBJ1-2	TGTGCCAGTAGTATTACAGGGACCTATGGCTACACCTTC	CASSITGTYGYTF
TRBV21-1	.	few	TRBJ2-7	TGTGCCAGCAGCCCCCGTTTGAGCTACGAGCAGTACTTC	CASSPRLSYEQYF
TRBV28	.	.	TRBJ1-5	TGTGCCAGCAGTCCATCGAGGGTTGGTGGCAATCAGCCCCAGCATTTT	CASSPSRVGGNQPQHF
TRBV7-9	TRBD1	few	TRBJ2-1	TGTGCCAGCAGCTCCGGACAGGGAGGTCTGCGTCCCTACAATGAGCAGTTCTTC	CASSSGQGGLRPYNEQFF
TRBV7-2	.	.	TRBJ1-2	TGTGCCAGCAGCTTAGGGTGGAGGGGCCAGGGTGGCTACACCTTC	CASSLGWRGQGGYTF
TRBV2	TRBD2	.	TRBJ2-2	TGTGCCAGCAGTCGGACTAGCGCCGGGGAGCTGTTTTTT	CASSRTSAGELFF
TRBV5-1	TRBD2	.	TRBJ2-7	TGCGCCAGCAGCTTTAGCGGGAGGAGCTCCTACGAGCAGTACTTC	CASSFSGRSSYEQYF
TRBV5-5	.	.	TRBJ1-1	TGTGCCAGCAGCTTGGCCGGCGGGGTCGGTGAAGCTTTCTTT	CASSLAGGVGEAFF
TRBV19	.	.	TRBJ1-5	TGTGCCAGTAGGCCACCCCAGGGACTTACAGGAGTAAGCAATCAGCCCCAGCATTTT	CASRPPQGLTGVSNQPQHF
TRBV7-6	TRBD1	.	TRBJ2-7	TGTGCCAGCAGCTATTCCCCGGGACAGGGGGACCACGAGCAGTACTTC	CASSYSPGQGDHEQYF
TRBV6-1	.	.	TRBJ1-1	TGTGCCAGCAGTGCTGAGGGATGGATGACTGAAGCTTTCTTT	CASSAEGWMTEAFF
TRBV5-1	.	.	TRBJ2-5	TGCGCCAGCGGCGCTAGCGCGAGGGAGACCCAGTACTTC	CASGASARETQYF
TRBV7-2	TRBD2	.	TRBJ2-7	TGTGCCAGCAGCTTAGATGCGGGAGGTGCCTACGAGCAGTACTTC	CASSLDAGGAYEQYF
TRBV6-5	.	.	TRBJ2-1	TGTGCCGTCCGGAGGAGCTCCTACAATGAGCAGTTCTTC	CAVRRSSYNEQFF
TRBV29-1	TRBD1	.	TRBJ2-7	TGCAGCGTTGAAGGGGGGACAGGGGCGAACGAGCAGTACTTC	CSVEGGTGANEQYF
TRBV5-1	.	.	TRBJ2-3	TGCGCCAGCAGCACCTACACAGATACGCAGTATTTT	CASSTYTDTQYF
TRBV7-3	.	.	TRBJ2-1	TGTGCCAGCAGCATCGGACTGGAGCAGTTCTTC	CASSIGLEQFF
TRBV7-4	.	.	TRBJ2-2	TGTGCCAGCAGCCCTCAGGGGAACACCGGGGAGCTGTTTTTT	CASSPQGNTGELFF
TRBV11-2	TRBD2	.	TRBJ2-7	TGTGCCAGCAGCCTTATCGGGAGGGGGAACTCCTACGAGCAGTACTTC	CASSLIGRGNSYEQYF
TRBV7-6	.	.	TRBJ2-5	TGTGCCAGCAGCTTAGTACGAGAGACCCAGTACTTC	CASSLVRETQYF
TRBV6-5	.	.	TRBJ1-1	TGTGCCAGCAACCGGGGGCTAAACACTGAAGCTTTCTTT	CASNRGLNTEAFF
TRBV4-2	TRBD2	.	TRBJ2-2	TGTGCCAGCACCATCAAGCGGCTAGCGGGAGATCCCGGGGAGCTGTTTTTT	CASTIKRLAGDPGELFF
TRBV9	.	.	TRBJ1-4	TGTGCCAGCAGCGTAGGCCCGGGTTCAACTAATGAAAAACTGTTTTTT	CASSVGPGSTNEKLFF
TRBV19	.	few	TRBJ1-5	TGTGCCAGTAAGGGGAGTAACAATCAGCCCCAGCATTTT	CASKGSNNQPQHF
TRBV15	.	.	TRBJ2-1	TGTGCCACCAGCAGAGAAAGGTCAACTTACAATGAGCAGTTCTTC	CATSRERSTYNEQFF
TRBV21-1	.	.	TRBJ1-2	TGTGCCAGCAGCAAAGAGGGCGGCTACTATGGCTACACCTTC	CASSKEGGYYGYTF
TRBV5-6	.	.	TRBJ1-2	TGTGCCAGCAGCTTGGGGGGCAGGGGTCCCGATGGCTACACCTTC	CASSLGGRGPDGYTF
TRBV9	TRBD1	.	TRBJ1-1	TGTGCCAGCAGCGTTCACAGGGGTAGCACTGAAGCTTTCTTT	CASSVHRGSTEAFF
TRBV18	TRBD1	once	TRBJ2-7	TGTGCCAGCTCACCGAAGGGACAGGCTTCCTACGAGCAGTACTTC	CASSPKGQASYEQYF
TRBV28	.	.	TRBJ1-3	TGTGCCAGCAGTTTGGACAGAGCTGGAAACACCATATATTTT	CASSLDRAGNTIYF
TRBV7-2	.	.	TRBJ2-7	TGTGCCAGCAGCTTAGTGCAGGGATCCTACGAGCAGTACTTC	CASSLVQGSYEQYF
TRBV11-2	.	.	TRBJ1-3	TGTGCCAGCAGCTTAAATTCTGGAAACACCATATATTTT	CASSLNSGNTIYF
TRBV12-5	.	.	TRBJ2-4	TGTGCTAGTGGTTTGGATCCCTGGACAAGAGCCAAAAACATTCAGTACTTC	CASGLDPWTRAKNIQYF
TRBV29-1	.	.	TRBJ2-5	TGCAGCGGGACCACAGGTCCGGAGACCCAGTACTTC	CSGTTGPETQYF
TRBV6-6	.	.	TRBJ1-1	TGTGCCAGCAGTCACGGACAGTCCACTGAAGCTTTCTTT	CASSHGQSTEAFF
TRBV7-8	.	.	TRBJ2-7	TGTGCCAGCAGTTCCAGACAGGCAAACACCTACGAGCAGTACTTC	CASSSRQANTYEQYF
TRBV5-5	.	.	TRBJ2-7	TGTGCCAGCAGCTTGGGGCTAGATCCCTACTACGAGCAGTACTTC	CASSLGLDPYYEQYF